What follows are 23 T cell receptor beta chains derived from one specimen sequenced in a study of molecular identifiers for immune sequencing clone quantification (dated by TCRdb to between 2018 and 2020). The method was PCR. Instrument on record: NextSeq 500. TCRdb reworked the public reads: Q25 trimming with fastp, MiXCR clone assembly, productive beta chains retained. Entries that share a CDR3 protein sequence are merged under the most common genes and DNA. Present in this sample are about 630,000 distinct CDR3 sequences, roughly 27% of which were seen just once. Roughly 0.83% of the sample lies in the top ten. The specimen was naive CD8+ T cells from blood, with Jurkat cell RNA spiked in. The label giving this sample's cell subset or site can be read as: FACS-sorted CD8+CD4-CCR7+CD45RA+ naive T cells. These receptors all come from a human donor in good health. Some libraries in this study had Jurkat cell RNA spiked in.

This clonotype was seen repeatedly, ten times or more. This rearrangement joins TRBV7-2 to TRBJ2-3; no definite D call. The germline V gene has CDR1 SGHTA and CDR2 FQGNSA. The CDR3 is 15 residues long. V lost 2 bases and J lost 2, with 11 bases in between. The CDR3 region is CASSLISGPTDTQYF. As DNA, the CDR3 is TGTGCCAGCAGCTTAATATCTGGACCCACAGATACGCAGTATTTT.

This clonotype was detected ten times or more. This chain joins TRBV6-5 and TRBJ2-1; tentatively, D is TRBD1 or TRBD2 (5 bases each). Trimming stripped 1 base from V and 8 bases from J, with 9 bases between. The CDR3 totals 13 residues. Germline V gene lookup returns CDR1 MNHEY and CDR2 SVGAGI. In nucleotides, the CDR3 is TGTGCCAGCAGTTACTACCAGGGAGATGAGCAGTTCTTC. Encoded protein: CASSYYQGDEQFF.

Concerning this clonotype: No conserved phenylalanine or tryptophan ends this CDR3, so it is likely a read error. This chain links TRBV4-3 with TRBJ2-7; 9 bases map to TRBD1. Germline V gene data show CDR1 as LGHNA and CDR2 as YSLEER. The ends lost 0 bases at V and 6 bases at J; junction bases unmatched: 6. CDR3 size: 15 residues. The DNA of the CDR3 is TGCGCCAGCAGCCAAGATGACAGGGGGTATCTCGAGCAGTACTCC. This translates into CASSQDDRGYLEQYS.

The CDR3 nucleotides are TGTGCCATCAGCGAACTAGGGAGTATCTACGAGCAGTACTTC. This encodes CAISELGSIYEQYF. V and J are TRBV10-3 and TRBJ2-7; D may be TRBD2 (5 bases). Germline CDR1 reads ENHRY; CDR2 reads SYGVKD. The CDR3 covers 14 residues. V dropped 6 bases and J dropped 3 bases, with 15 bases sitting between them.

Turning to this clonotype: Mismatch with germline at one junction end may stem from a read error. V and J are TRBV4-1 and TRBJ1-1; 7 bases agree with TRBD1. Germline CDR1 is MGHRA and CDR2 is YSYEKL. This CDR3 region has 16 residues. CDR3 residues: CATSIRATGMNTEAFF. In DNA form, the CDR3 reads TGCGCCACCAGCATCAGAGCGACAGGGATGAACACTGAAGCTTTCTTT.

Points on this clonotype: Sequence at one end of the junction differs from germline and may be a read error. The chain recombines TRBV20-1 with TRBJ2-7; tentative D call: TRBD2 (8 bases). Germline V gene sequence: CDR1 DFQATT, CDR2 SNEGSKA (reference sequence). The CDR3 covers 15 residues. The CDR3 DNA reads as TGCAGTGCTAGAGATTTGGGACTAGTCAGGGGGGAGCGGTACTTC. This sequence encodes CSARDLGLVRGERYF.

This clonotype was observed at least ten times. DNA for the CDR3: TGTGCCAGCAGTCCCTTCGGGACAGTCAACACCGGGGAGCTGTTTTTT. This translates into CASSPFGTVNTGELFF. V is TRBV6-4 and J is TRBJ2-2, with TRBD1 matching 7 bases. The CDR3 runs to 16 residues. Trimming cost V 5 bases and J 2 bases; bases outside gene matches: 8. The germline CDR1 and CDR2 sequences are MRHNA and SNTAGT.

About this clonotype itself: This may come from a read error, since a much larger clone is one base off. CDR3 sequence (DNA): TGTGCCAGCAGCGAGGACGGAAACACTGAAGCTTTCTTT. Amino acid sequence: CASSEDGNTEAFF. J is TRBJ1-1 and V is TRBV7-2; D is undetermined. The CDR3 is 13 amino acids. Germline V lookup: CDR1 SGHTA, CDR2 FQGNSA. Trimming took 5 bases from V and 2 from J, leaving 9 bases between them.

In this sample, this clonotype turned up a few times. The V gene is TRBV7-9, the J gene TRBJ2-7, with 9 bases matching TRBD2. V was clipped by 6 bases and J by 2 bases; unmatched bases: 8. Germline V gene data show CDR1 as SEHNR and CDR2 as FQNEAQ (reference sequence). This CDR3 comprises 15 residues. CDR3 loop: CASRHSGSGPYEQYF. DNA of the CDR3: TGTGCCAGCAGACATAGCGGGAGTGGACCCTACGAGCAGTACTTC.

The gene calls are TRBV4-3 and TRBJ1-1, with a weak D call TRBD1 (6 bases). Trimming cost V 0 bases and J 3 bases, with 11 bases left between them. Germline-derived CDR1 and CDR2 are LGHNA and YSLEER. The CDR3 extends over 15 amino acids. CDR3 sequence: CASSQDRHRDTEAFF. Written as DNA, the CDR3 is TGCGCCAGCAGCCAAGATCGCCACAGGGACACTGAAGCTTTCTTT.

This clonotype was seen repeatedly, ten times or more. The rearrangement links TRBV20-1 to TRBJ2-7; the match to TRBD2 covers 8 bases. Germline V gene sequence: CDR1 DFQATT, CDR2 SNEGSKA (reference sequence). This CDR3 is built from 13 residues. The trim removed 6 bases at V and 2 bases at J, leaving 6 bases unmatched. The CDR3 DNA reads as TGCAGTGCCCCGGGAGGGGGGCCCTACGAGCAGTACTTC. Protein: CSAPGGGPYEQYF.

This clonotype was seen many times. The genes are TRBV28 and TRBJ2-7; a weak D match, TRBD1 (6 bases). Germline CDR1 is MDHEN and CDR2 is SYDVKM. The CDR3 is 15 residues long. Trimming shortened V by 3 bases and J by 0 bases, and 12 bases separated the two germline ends. The CDR3 region has the DNA TGTGCCAGCAGTTTTGAGGGACAAGCCTCCTACGAGCAGTACTTC. It encodes CASSFEGQASYEQYF.

This clonotype has ten or more counts. The J gene is TRBJ2-1, the V gene TRBV7-9; D is undetermined. Germline lookup yields CDR1 SEHNR and CDR2 FQNEAQ (reference sequence). The V gene lost 6 bases and the J gene lost 5 bases, with 5 bases spanning the gap. The CDR3 consists of 11 residues. DNA for the CDR3: TGTGCCAGCAGAACAAACAATGAGCAGTTCTTC. It yields the protein CASRTNNEQFF.

This clonotype was observed at least ten times. The V and J genes are TRBV28 and TRBJ1-5; D not certain. The CDR3 extends over 14 amino acids. CDR1 is MDHEN, CDR2 SYDVKM, per germline. The germline V and J ends were trimmed by 2 bases and 3 bases, with 8 bases remaining between them. As DNA, the CDR3 is TGTGCCAGCAGTTTAAGGCAGGACAATCAGCCCCAGCATTTT. Its protein is CASSLRQDNQPQHF.

Notes on this clonotype: A single base separates this from a much larger clone, so it may be a read error. The chain recombines TRBV7-2 with TRBJ2-3; 11 nucleotides match TRBD2. The CDR3 loop spans 15 amino acids. V was clipped by 5 bases and J by 5 bases; unmatched bases: 6. CDR1 and CDR2 from the germline V gene are SGHTA and FQGNSA. The DNA for the CDR3 is TGTGCCAGCAGCGTAGACACTAGCGGGGGAGATACGCAGTATTTT. Translation gives CASSVDTSGGDTQYF.

As concerns this clonotype: This may be a read error: a much more frequent sequence differs by one nucleotide. This chain joins TRBV4-1 and TRBJ2-7; D is unresolved. This CDR3 contains 13 residues. The germline CDR1 and CDR2 sequences are MGHRA and YSYEKL. Trimming removed 4 bases at V and 7 bases at J, with 14 bases between. The CDR3 bases are TGCGCCAGCAGCCGAGTTAAGGGCGTAGAGCAGTACTTC. It encodes CASSRVKGVEQYF.

In its sample, this clonotype was seen a few times. The V gene is TRBV15, the J gene TRBJ1-2, with D possibly being TRBD1 (6 bases). The CDR3 extends over 14 amino acids. The V end lost 0 bases, the J end lost 4 bases, and 9 bases lay between the germline ends. Germline CDR1 reads LNHNV; CDR2 reads YYDKDF (reference sequence). This CDR3 reads CATSRDRDIYGYTF. CDR3 coding DNA: TGTGCCACCAGCAGAGATCGGGACATCTATGGCTACACCTTC.

Remarks on this clonotype: Its ends do not fully match the called genes, so a read error is possible. V and J are TRBV12-3 or TRBV12-4 and TRBJ2-7, with 7 bases that match TRBD1. CDR3 length equals 12 residues. Here the CDR3 reads CASSSQGYAQYF. DNA of the CDR3: TGTGCCAGCAGTTCACAGGGGTACGCGCAGTACTTC.

This clonotype was seen a single time. The gene calls are TRBV15 and TRBJ2-2; D call uncertain. The CDR3 runs to 12 residues. V shed 0 bases and J shed 7 bases, with 3 bases lying between them. Germline CDR1 is LNHNV and CDR2 is YYDKDF (reference sequence). The DNA of the CDR3 is TGTGCCACCAGCAGAGACTACGGGGAGCTGTTTTTT. Translation: CATSRDYGELFF.

This clonotype has only a few counts. Compared with germline, one end of the junction differs, possibly owing to a read error. The V gene is TRBV9, the J gene TRBJ2-3; 7 bases agree with TRBD1. CDR1 and CDR2 (germline): SGDLS, YYNGEE. This CDR3 comprises 16 residues. CDR3 protein: CACSTTTGTVPDTQYF. Here the CDR3 DNA reads TGTGCCTGCAGCACGACGACAGGGACGGTCCCAGATACGCAGTATTTT. Together with reference TRBV9 and TRBJ2-3, the CDR3 gives the full variable domain: DSGVTQTPKHLITATGQRVTLRCSPRSGDLSVYWYQQSLDQGLQFLIQYYNGEERAKGNILERFSAQQFPDLHSELNLSSLELGDSALYFCACSTTTGTVPDTQYFGPGTRLTVL.

This clonotype was counted only a few times. The chain employs TRBV3-1 and TRBJ2-7; TRBD2 might be the D (5 bases). The length of the CDR3 is 13 residues. The germline V gene has CDR1 LGHDT and CDR2 YNNKEL (reference sequence). Deletions cut 2 bases from V and 4 bases from J, with 9 bases between. CDR3 residues: CASSQTRLYEQYF. CDR3 in DNA: TGTGCCAGCAGCCAAACTAGACTATACGAGCAGTACTTC.

About this clonotype: With a much larger clone just one base away, this may be a read error. J is TRBJ2-6 and V is TRBV5-1; maybe TRBD1 (5 bases). The V and J ends lost 4 bases and 3 bases respectively, with 20 bases between them. CDR1 and CDR2 (germline): SGHRS, YFSETQ. CDR3 length: 18 residues. The CDR3 reads CASSKDTPGVYGANVLTF. CDR3 nucleotide sequence: TGCGCCAGCAGCAAGGACACCCCAGGCGTCTATGGGGCCAACGTCCTGACTTTC.

On this clonotype itself: Possible read error: a much larger clone is one base away. The rearrangement uses TRBV11-2 and TRBJ2-3; D gene unclear. This CDR3 region has 16 residues. Trimming took off 11 bases at V and 2 bases at J, with 23 bases between the two ends. From germline, CDR1 is SGHAT and CDR2 FQNNGV. The CDR3 reads CAGTHTYDPYTDTQYF. The DNA for the CDR3 is TGTGCCGGCACCCACACCTATGACCCATACACAGATACGCAGTATTTT. Variable domain in full (rest from reference TRBV11-2 and TRBJ2-3): EAGVAQSPRYKIIEKRQSVAFWCNPISGHATLYWYQQILGQGPKLLIQFQNNGVVDDSQLPKDRFSAERLKGVDSTLKIQPAKLEDSAVYLCAGTHTYDPYTDTQYFGPGTRLTVL.